This TCR beta chain was found in a study of metastatic and nonmetastatic thyroid tumors. This clone is labeled as medium-sized. Antigen: not known. The same CDR3 also results from other DNA sequences found in this sample. With MiXCR, TCRdb called clones anew from the PCR reads. Among some 20,000 clones listed, approximately 22% were seen once. General study findings and limits: Malignant thyroid tumors reportedly had TCR beta diversity that was significantly higher than in benign nodules, in blood and tumor.

Patients underwent thyroid surgery, and none had received any treatment before it. This CDR3 is built from 12 residues. J gave up 4 bases and V 6 bases, and 2 bases lay outside the gene matches. Germline CDR1 reads PRHDT; CDR2 reads FYEKMQ (reference sequence). Sequenced sample: tumor tissue. This clonotype originated in a male donor with papillary thyroid cancer or a benign thyroid nodule (not recorded which). Some clones in this sample may be carry-over from other donors' samples. The chain recombines TRBV13 with TRBJ2-7; 8 nucleotides match TRBD1. CDR3 region: CASRQGAYEQYF. The CDR3 region has the DNA TGTGCCAGCAGGCAGGGGGCTTACGAGCAGTACTTC.